The source of this T cell receptor beta chain is a study of shared T cell receptors in the human thymus. V lost 5 bases to trimming and J lost 0 bases; unmatched junction nucleotides: 10. CDR1 is SNHLY and CDR2 is FYNNEI in the germline V gene. There are 17 residues in the CDR3. Sequenced by immunoSEQ multiplex PCR; TCRdb stores in-frame clones only, minus some. The sample includes roughly 710,000 clones, 80% to 90% of them seen just once. Another study also made use of these data, one on human thymus T cells. That report adds: Immunologically healthy infants in Finland undergoing congenital heart defect surgery were the donors. Thymus pieces cut out during corrective heart surgery were the tissue that was used. What appeared biased in thymic and blood repertoires was the usage of V and J genes. As related research reported, thymic repertoires overlapped highly among unrelated individuals.

The material sequenced was thymocytes. The chain is built from TRBV2 and TRBJ2-7, with 10 bases that match TRBD1. The clonotype originates from a girl under three years old with a congenital heart defect. CDR3 sequence (DNA): TGTGCCAGCAGTATACCCGATGGACAGGGGGTCTCCTACGAGCAGTACTTC. It is translated as CASSIPDGQGVSYEQYF.